This T cell receptor (beta chain) was sequenced in a study of PD-1 blockade in classical Hodgkin lymphoma (dated by TCRdb to 2018 to 2020). Background for the entire study: Nivolumab dosing was 3 mg/kg intravenously every 2 weeks, continuing until either disease progression or unacceptable toxicity. The study used TCR beta sequencing and CyTOF to define a peripheral blood immune signature of response to PD-1 blockade in classical Hodgkin lymphoma. The research as a whole found: Among trial patients, those achieving complete response had baseline diversity similar to that of newly diagnosed patients, while diversity was significantly lower in partial responders and progressors. A significant rise by C4D1 was seen in CD4+ but not CD8+ TCR diversity (p=0.0027 vs p=0.16), with the rise being most apparent in complete responders (p=0.02). The study was restricted to a single clinical trial cohort, and the causes of repertoire differences, possibly disease activity or prior therapy, were left undefined. Diversity was lower in patients who began nivolumab less than 1 year after ASCT, so these patients were left out of later analyses to avoid confounding by immune reconstitution. Baseline TCR diversity was reported as lower in newly diagnosed patients than in healthy donors, and lower still in relapsed/refractory patients.

The intended sense of this specimen's time point label: cycle 4 day 1 (C4D1), after 6 weeks of nivolumab. Every trial patient had relapsed after autologous stem cell transplantation, and cohorts A, B and C differed in prior brentuximab vedotin exposure. The trial cohort included around 60 patients with relapsed/refractory classical Hodgkin lymphoma, and each patient had a best overall response of complete response, partial response or progressive disease. Trial patients were treated with single-agent nivolumab in the multi-cohort phase II CheckMate 205 trial. An independent review committee assessed best overall response by applying the 2007 International Working Group response criteria. Trial PBMCs were obtained immediately prior to nivolumab initiation (C1D1) and on therapy at cycle 2 day 1 and cycle 4 day 1. Peripheral blood was collected in 8 mL Vacutainer Cell Preparation Tubes, from which PBMCs were isolated by centrifugation and then cryopreserved.

Regarding this clone: Its antigen remains undetermined. Per-base quality was not reported, and no clone a single base away is much larger than it.

The CDR3 runs 10 residues from the cysteine to the phenylalanine. Here the CDR3 DNA is all that survives: 30 bases in frame from base 1. V loses 11 bases, J loses 1 base, and the germline ends lie 6 bases apart. Taken from the germline V gene (reference sequence), the CDR1 and CDR2 loops are LNHDA and SQIVND. Genomic DNA was extracted with the Qiagen DNeasy kit from unsorted PBMCs and from negatively selected CD4+ and CD8+ fractions. Using primers that anneal to V and J segments, immunoSEQ multiplex PCR amplified the TCR beta CDR3 regions. A synthetic immune receptor repertoire was used to minimize amplification bias, and remaining bias was computationally removed after sequencing. In the source study's methods: Repertoire diversity was quantified as the Shannon entropy index using custom Python scripts. Unsorted, CD4+ and CD8+ repertoires were examined separately, except in combined analyses, for which CD4+ and CD8+ sequences were merged in silico. A clone counted as expanded when the clone's frequency after treatment rose at least 2-fold relative to C1D1, and clones undetected at baseline were given a pseudocount of 0.5. Singleton clones were defined as clones with 0 or 1 copy at C1D1, and non-singleton clones were defined as clones with 2 or more copies. By matching protein sequences in sorted samples from the same patient, clones expanded in unsorted samples were annotated as CD4+, CD8+ or unknown. Wilcoxon tests on paired samples were used to test changes in diversity from C1D1 to C4D1. TCRdb mirrors the immuneACCESS table, restricted to in-frame sequences. Some clones are absent from its copies; in checked studies, under half trace to an unresolved V gene, and the reason for the others is unknown. V and J calls plus clone size are reproduced from that table; the DNA served to infer D and trimming. The sample table holds some 53,000 clones, of which around nine tenths were seen once. Jointly, the top ten make up around 6.5% of the sample.

The starting material was peripheral blood mononuclear cells (PBMCs), obtained before the fourth cycle of nivolumab. This TCR came from a human donor with classical Hodgkin lymphoma. Recombination joined TRBV19 with TRBJ2-7, with the D gene not clear enough to name. The CDR3 reads as follows: CAGCSYEQYF. The nucleotides are TGTGCCGGCTGTTCCTACGAGCAGTACTTC.